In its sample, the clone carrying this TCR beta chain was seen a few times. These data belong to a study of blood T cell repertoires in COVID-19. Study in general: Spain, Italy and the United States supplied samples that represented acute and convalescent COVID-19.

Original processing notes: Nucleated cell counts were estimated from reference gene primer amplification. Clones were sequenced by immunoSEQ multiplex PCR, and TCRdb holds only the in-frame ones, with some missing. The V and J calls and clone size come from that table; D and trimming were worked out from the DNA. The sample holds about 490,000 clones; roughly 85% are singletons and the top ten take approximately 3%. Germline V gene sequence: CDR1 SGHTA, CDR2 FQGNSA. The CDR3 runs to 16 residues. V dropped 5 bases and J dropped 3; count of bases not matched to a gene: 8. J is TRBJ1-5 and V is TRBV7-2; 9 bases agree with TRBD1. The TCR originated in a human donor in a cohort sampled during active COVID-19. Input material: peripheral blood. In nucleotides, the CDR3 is TGTGCCAGCAGCCTATCCGGGACAGGGAACAATCAGCCCCAGCATTTT. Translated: CASSLSGTGNNQPQHF.